This TCR beta chain was profiled in a study of T cells after yellow fever vaccination. Study-wide results and limits: When the response was secondary, it was weaker but reached its peak faster, day 5 versus 15.

Germline lookup yields CDR1 MNHNS and CDR2 SASEGT. The CDR3 sequence is 14 residues long. The ends were cut back, 4 bases at V and 0 bases at J, with 9 bases in the middle. TCRdb reprocessed the 5' RACE reads with MiXCR, giving one entry per CDR3 protein. The sample has approximately 300,000 distinct CDR3 sequences, roughly a tenth seen once. This clonotype was seen more than once but under ten times. What it recognizes is unknown. The sample in question was CD4+ T cells sorted from PBMCs, obtained 45 days after the yellow fever booster vaccination. This chain connects TRBV6-1 to TRBJ1-1; possibly TRBD1 for D (5 bases). This TCR was sampled from a man younger than 30 who received the YFV17D yellow fever vaccine. CDR3: CASSAQGMNTEAFF. CDR3 bases: TGTGCCAGCAGTGCCCAGGGTATGAACACTGAAGCTTTCTTT.